This TCR beta chain was identified during a study of CD8+CD57+ T cells in acquired aplastic anemia. Ten or more counts support this clonotype. Profiles of TCR beta VDJ and CDR3 were generated from a genomic DNA template. TCRdb reanalysed the reads using MiXCR and keeps one entry per CDR3 protein. Of more than 150,000 distinct CDR3 sequences listed, 48% are singletons. CD8+CD57+ cell expansion, shown by flow cytometry, had occurred in the patients selected for sequencing. No patient had been given any therapy when blood was sampled. The V gene lost 2 bases and the J gene lost 7 bases, with 14 bases spanning the gap. Germline CDR1 is LNHDA and CDR2 is SQIVND (reference sequence). The CDR3 totals 15 residues.

This TCR was recovered from a human donor with aplastic anemia. The sample comprised sorted CD4+, CD8+, or CD8+CD57+ T cells (not recorded which) from PBMCs. The chain joins TRBV19 to TRBJ1-4, with D perhaps TRBD1 (5 bases). The CDR3 DNA reads TGTGCCAGTAGTATACCGGTCTGGCAGGGTGAAAAACTGTTTTTT. Its protein product is CASSIPVWQGEKLFF.